This TCR beta chain is from a study of cytomegalovirus exposure and HLA in healthy donors. Study as a whole: Of the donors genotyped, 398 in all, around 76% fell in the Caucasian-associated ancestry cluster. Regarding the study as a whole: Per a prior analysis, the majority of TCR beta V segments were productive roughly 87% or roughly 30% of the time.

Trimming removed 4 bases at V and 1 base at J, with 8 bases between. Per the germline V gene, CDR1 is SNHLY and CDR2 is FYNNEI. CDR3 size: 14 residues. Turning to this clone: Antigen specificity is unknown.

It was with 60 Vbeta and 13 Jbeta primers that the PCR ran. The data were produced by immunoSEQ multiplex PCR, yet TCRdb's version contains in-frame clones alone and is incomplete. This table has about 150,000 clones, 65% to 85% appearing once. Sequenced sample: PBMCs. The origin of this receptor is a woman aged 40 to 50 in good health and CMV-seropositive. The chain recombines TRBV2 with TRBJ1-5, with D hard to call. In DNA, the CDR3 is TGTGCCAGCAGTGCCGGTAGAAGCAATCAGCCCCAGCATTTT. It encodes CASSAGRSNQPQHF.